This T cell receptor (beta chain) was profiled in a study of human T cells and chemical hapten exposure. Study in general: Patients got weekly scalp diphenylcyclopropenone doses over the roughly 22-week study. Study-wide points: It was expanded TCRs that formed significantly more large CDR3 similarity clusters than controls did.

Regarding this clonotype: Antigen specificity is unknown.

Time point given: pre-sensitization, week 0. Described treatment: therapeutic diphenylcyclopropenone sensitization with weekly scalp DPC. V lost 6 bases and J lost 6; bases outside the gene matches: 7. The germline CDR1 and CDR2 sequences are SNHLY and FYNNEI. The CDR3 spans 15 residues. MiXCR, applied by TCRdb to the RACE reads, yields one record per CDR3 protein. The sample holds 65,000 to 70,000 distinct CDR3 sequences, 11% seen once. V gene TRBV2 combines with J gene TRBJ2-2; TRBD1 matches 10 bases. This specimen was whole blood, taken in connection with sensitization to the hapten diphenylcyclopropenone (DPC). The receptor was derived from a woman between 50 and 59 years old with alopecia areata. Some clones in this sample may be carry-over from other donors' samples. CDR3 in DNA: TGTGCCAGCAGATTAACCGGGACAGGGGCCGGGGAGCTGTTTTTT. Amino acid sequence: CASRLTGTGAGELFF.